A single sample is the source of the 26 T cell receptor beta chains below, sequenced in a study of T cell responses to AZD1222 COVID-19 vaccine. TCRdb's copy holds only in-frame clones and misses some; the assay was immunoSEQ multiplex PCR. The profile shows roughly 180,000 clones, approximately 90% of them singletons. The sample consisted of peripheral blood, taken 28 days after the second AZD1222 dose. The receptor source for this set is an adult who received the AZD1222 COVID-19 vaccine.

The CDR3 nucleotides are TGTGCCAGCAGCTTCCGAGGGGGGTACGAGCAGTACTTC. Translating it yields CASSFRGGYEQYF. The chain joins TRBV5-5 to TRBJ2-7; D tentatively fits TRBD1 or TRBD2 (6 bases each). This CDR3 is 13 amino acids long. With 2 bases removed from V and 4 bases from J, the gap between germline ends came to 10 bases. Germline values: CDR1 SGHKS, CDR2 YYEKEE (reference sequence).

The rearrangement links TRBV3-1 (or the pseudogene TRBV3-2) to TRBJ2-4; 7 bases are shared with TRBD1. Germline loops: CDR1 LGHDT, CDR2 YNNKEL (reference sequence). V trimming: 1 base; J trimming: 0 bases; junction bases outside the gene matches: 9. The CDR3 is 18 residues long. For the CDR3, the DNA is TGTGCCAGCAGCCAAGTGTCAAGAGGGGGCTTAGCCAAAAACATTCAGTACTTC. As protein: CASSQVSRGGLAKNIQYF.

The V and J genes are TRBV7-9 and TRBJ1-1; D is uncertain. V was pared by 2 bases and J by 5 bases, with 3 bases between. Looked up from germline, CDR1 is SEHNR and CDR2 is FQNEAQ (reference sequence). The CDR3 consists of 11 residues. The CDR3 nucleotides read TGTGCCAGCAGCTTAAGTACTGAAGCTTTCTTT. Amino acids: CASSLSTEAFF.

The rearrangement uses TRBV10-1 and TRBJ1-2; D call uncertain. Trimming removed 0 bases from V and 4 bases from J, with 6 bases in between. This CDR3 comprises 13 residues. Germline values: CDR1 WNHNN, CDR2 SYGVQD (reference sequence). CDR3 amino acids: CASSESGGYGYTF. CDR3 sequence (DNA): TGCGCCAGCAGTGAGTCGGGTGGCTATGGCTACACCTTC.

The rearrangement joins TRBV29-1 to TRBJ2-1; D not certain. V was trimmed by 6 bases and J by 7 bases, leaving 7 bases between them. The CDR3 has 10 amino acids. Germline-derived CDR1 and CDR2 are SQVTM and ANQGSEA. CDR3 nucleotide sequence: TGCAGCGTACTCGCTAATGAGCAGTTCTTC. It specifies CSVLANEQFF.

The chain combines TRBV11-2 with TRBJ2-7, with 9 bases lining up with TRBD1. Unmatched junction bases numbered 5, after V lost 1 base and J lost 4 bases. Germline V gives CDR1 SGHAT, CDR2 FQNNGV. The CDR3 contains 15 residues. The CDR3 spells CASSLVDRGRYEQYF. DNA for the CDR3: TGTGCCAGCAGCTTAGTGGACAGGGGACGTTACGAGCAGTACTTC.

This clone was seen only once. This chain joins TRBV3-1 (or the pseudogene TRBV3-2) and TRBJ2-7, with 9 nucleotides matching TRBD1. The CDR3 consists of 15 residues. Germline values: CDR1 LGHDT, CDR2 YNNKEL (reference sequence). The V segment lost 4 bases and the J segment 6 bases; nucleotides outside the gene matches: 10. CDR3 bases: TGTGCCAGCAGCCTCACCGGGACAGGGACCCCCGAGCAGTACTTC. This encodes CASSLTGTGTPEQYF.

In DNA, the CDR3 is TGTGCCAGCAGTTCTGACTATGGCTACACCTTC. Translation: CASSSDYGYTF. This chain uses TRBV6-5 with TRBJ1-2; D uncertain. Germline V CDR1 and CDR2: MNHEY, SVGAGI. The ends were cut back, 4 bases at V and 3 bases at J, with 3 bases in the middle. This CDR3 comprises 11 residues.

The DNA of the CDR3 is TGTGCCAGCAGCCTCAGCGGGGGGTCTCGGGAGCTGTTTTTT. Its protein is CASSLSGGSRELFF. The rearrangement joins TRBV4-2 to TRBJ2-2; 9 bases are shared with TRBD2. The CDR3 is 14 residues long. Per germline, CDR1 LGHNA and CDR2 YNFKEQ. V gave up 4 bases and J gave up 9 bases; unmatched junction bases: 6.

The rearrangement links TRBV2 to TRBJ1-5; 8 positions match TRBD1. Germline V gives CDR1 SNHLY, CDR2 FYNNEI. Unmatched junction bases numbered 4, after V lost 3 bases and J lost 3 bases. This CDR3 has 15 residues. CDR3 sequence: CASSERQGTNQPQHF. DNA for the CDR3: TGTGCCAGCAGTGAGAGACAGGGGACCAATCAGCCCCAGCATTTT.

The chain links TRBV5-1 to TRBJ2-7; the match to TRBD2 covers 9 bases. Trimming at V came to 5 bases and at J to 3 bases, leaving 9 bases not matched to a gene. CDR1 and CDR2 (germline): SGHRS, YFSETQ. The CDR3 has 15 residues. The CDR3 here is CASSHPQRGDYEQYF. The CDR3 coding sequence is TGCGCCAGCAGTCACCCGCAGCGGGGGGACTACGAGCAGTACTTC.

The gene calls are TRBV23-1 and TRBJ1-2, with TRBD1 identical over 8 bases. TRBV23-1 is an open reading frame, and its role is uncertain. With V trimmed by 3 bases and J by 4 bases, 10 bases remained unmatched. The CDR3 is 16 amino acids. In DNA, the CDR3 is TGCGCCAGCAGTCACCAGGACAGGGCGAACTTCTATGGCTACACCTTC. This translates into CASSHQDRANFYGYTF.

The chain links TRBV10-2 to TRBJ2-1; D remains ambiguous. Trimming pared 3 bases from V and 2 bases from J, leaving 11 bases between. This CDR3 region has 15 residues. Germline CDR1 WSHSY, CDR2 SAAADI. CDR3 sequence: CASSDPSGAYNEQFF. CDR3 DNA sequence: TGCGCCAGCAGTGACCCGAGTGGCGCCTACAATGAGCAGTTCTTC.

The chain links TRBV3-1 (or the pseudogene TRBV3-2) to TRBJ2-7; D gene ambiguous. V lost 1 base to trimming and J lost 0 bases, with 7 bases between them. The CDR3 contains 14 residues. Germline V gene sequence: CDR1 LGHDT, CDR2 YNNKEL (reference sequence). The CDR3 DNA sequence: TGTGCCAGCAGCCAAGGATACAGCTCCTACGAGCAGTACTTC. Translation: CASSQGYSSYEQYF.

Written as DNA, the CDR3 is TGCGCCAGCAGCCAGGAGACGCAGGGGGTTAATTCACCCCTCCACTTT. Protein product: CASSQETQGVNSPLHF. The chain employs TRBV4-1 and TRBJ1-6, with TRBD1 matching over 7 bases. Trimming cost V 3 bases and J 6 bases; bases outside gene matches: 8. This CDR3 has 16 amino acids. The germline V gene has CDR1 MGHRA and CDR2 YSYEKL.

The rearrangement links TRBV7-9 to TRBJ1-4, with D uncertain. Trimming shortened V by 2 bases and J by 6 bases, and 4 bases separated the two germline ends. Germline values: CDR1 SEHNR, CDR2 FQNEAQ (reference sequence). CDR3 length: 12 residues. The CDR3, as DNA: TGTGCCAGCAGCTTACGGTATGAAAAACTGTTTTTT. This gives the protein CASSLRYEKLFF.

A note on this clone: The sample holds other DNA sequences that translate to the same CDR3. The chain employs TRBV12-3 or TRBV12-4 and TRBJ1-1, with D unresolved. The CDR3 has 13 amino acids. V lost 6 bases and J lost 2, with 10 bases in between. The CDR3 sequence: CASSLSTNTEAFF. The CDR3 DNA reads TGTGCCAGCAGCCTATCGACCAACACTGAAGCTTTCTTT.

This chain joins TRBV7-9 and TRBJ1-2, with D uncertain. CDR3 length equals 13 residues. Trimming shortened V by 5 bases and J by 4 bases, and 11 bases separated the two germline ends. Germline lookup yields CDR1 SEHNR and CDR2 FQNEAQ (reference sequence). This CDR3 is CASSPGRLYGYTF. For the CDR3, the DNA is TGTGCCAGCAGCCCGGGGAGGCTCTATGGCTACACCTTC.

This chain links TRBV7-2 with TRBJ1-1; no clear D gene. This CDR3 contains 14 residues. The V end was cut by 3 bases, the J end by 4 bases, with 12 bases between. Germline CDR1 reads SGHTA; CDR2 reads FQGNSA. CDR3 region: CASSFGGRSTEAFF. The CDR3 DNA is TGTGCCAGCAGCTTCGGAGGGAGGAGCACTGAAGCTTTCTTT.

The chain carries TRBV5-6 and TRBJ2-7; the D is unclear. Trimming took off 2 bases at V and 3 bases at J, with 9 bases between the two ends. The CDR3 sequence is 13 residues long. Germline CDR1 and CDR2: SGHDT and YYEEEE. The CDR3 DNA reads as TGTGCCAGCAGCTTTTCTCCAGGCTACGAGCAGTACTTC. Encoded protein: CASSFSPGYEQYF.

This sequence joins TRBV10-2 and TRBJ2-2; D not resolved. The ends were cut back, 4 bases at V and 4 bases at J, with 7 bases in the middle. Germline V gene sequence: CDR1 WSHSY, CDR2 SAAADI. The CDR3 sequence is 13 residues long. The CDR3 DNA sequence: TGCGCCAGCAGTGCACAGCTCACCGGGGAGCTGTTTTTT. This codes for CASSAQLTGELFF.

In this sample, this clone turned up once. This chain connects TRBV19 to TRBJ1-2, with TRBD1 matching over 8 bases. J gave up 3 bases and V 4 bases, and 7 bases lay outside the gene matches. This CDR3 has 15 residues. Germline V lookup: CDR1 LNHDA, CDR2 SQIVND (reference sequence). The CDR3 reads CASSTLQGGDYGYTF. The CDR3 DNA is TGTGCCAGTAGTACCCTACAGGGGGGCGACTATGGCTACACCTTC.

The DNA of the CDR3 is TGTGCCAGCAGCTTAGAAGGCGGATATGAGCAGTTCTTC. This codes for CASSLEGGYEQFF. V and J are TRBV7-8 and TRBJ2-1; D remains ambiguous. The ends were cut back, 1 base at V and 8 bases at J, with 9 bases in the middle. Germline V gene data show CDR1 as SGHVS and CDR2 as FQNEAQ. The CDR3 sequence is 13 residues long.

This clone was recorded once. The chain joins TRBV15 to TRBJ1-5; no clear D. The length of the CDR3 is 16 residues. Trimming removed 0 bases from V and 1 base from J, with 10 bases in between. The V gene's germline CDR1 is LNHNV and CDR2 YYDKDF (reference sequence). The CDR3 is CATSRDGSTSNQPQHF. The CDR3 DNA reads TGTGCCACCAGCAGAGATGGCAGTACGAGCAATCAGCCCCAGCATTTT.

This rearrangement joins TRBV7-8 to TRBJ1-2; 9 bases map to TRBD1. Per the germline V gene, CDR1 is SGHVS and CDR2 is FQNEAQ. CDR3 length: 14 amino acids. J lost 8 bases, V lost 5 bases, and 9 bases had no gene match. For the CDR3, the DNA is TGTGCCAGCAGCCGTACCAGACAGGGGGACGGCTACACCTTC. The encoded protein is CASSRTRQGDGYTF.

Remarks on this clone: The identical CDR3 is also encoded by other nucleotide sequences in the sample. The V and J genes are TRBV18 and TRBJ1-5; a weak D match, TRBD1 (5 bases). Germline V gene data show CDR1 as KGHSH and CDR2 as LQKENI. The V end lost 2 bases, the J end lost 3 bases, and 11 bases lay between the germline ends. CDR3 length: 15 amino acids. CDR3 region: CASSPRQGDNQPQHF. The CDR3 bases are TGTGCCAGCTCACCAAGGCAGGGAGACAATCAGCCCCAGCATTTT.